The clone carrying this TCR beta chain was detected a few times. Its antigen is currently unknown. This record belongs to a study of human T cells and chemical hapten exposure. Each CDR3 protein gets one entry after TCRdb re-called the RACE reads with MiXCR. The sample consists of a few hundred thousand distinct CDR3 sequences, about 7.7% of them appearing once. Study-wide results and limits: Those TCRs sitting above 1 in 1000 frequency stayed the same with DPC sensitization.

Time point noted: pre-sensitization, week 0. Treatment of the sample: therapeutic diphenylcyclopropenone sensitization with weekly scalp DPC. Trimming left V 3 bases short and J 6 bases short, with 17 bases between. This CDR3 has 15 residues. This specimen was whole blood, taken in connection with sensitization to the hapten diphenylcyclopropenone (DPC). This sequence joins TRBV12-3 or TRBV12-4 and TRBJ1-2, with a possible D match to TRBD1 (5 bases). The TCR originated in a young man with alopecia areata. Some clones in this sample may be carry-over from other donors' samples. CDR3 nucleotide sequence: TGTGCCAGCAGTTTTGAGGGGAACCCCTTGAATGGCTACACCTTC. Encoded protein: CASSFEGNPLNGYTF.